This is a list of T cell receptor beta chains from one sample in a study of T cell responses to AZD1222 COVID-19 vaccine. Clones were sequenced by immunoSEQ multiplex PCR, and TCRdb holds only the in-frame ones, with some missing. This sample yields more than 85,000 clones, of which around 89% are seen a single time; roughly 9.2% belongs to the top ten. This material consisted of peripheral blood, taken on day 0 of AZD1222 vaccination. The receptors were sampled from an adult in good health. Each CDR3 is given with its conserved first and last residue. The D gene is left open where the match is weak. Part of the rows lack a size; the others show once, few, many or a class for expanded clones.

j_call: TRBJ2-1
d_call: TRBD2
clone_size: NA
v_call: TRBV7-9
cdr3_aa: CASSWGLAGIYNEQFF

j_call: TRBJ1-4
d_call: NA
clone_size: once
v_call: TRBV7-2
cdr3_aa: CASAVFTNEKLFF

j_call: TRBJ1-4
d_call: NA
clone_size: NA
v_call: TRBV7-9
cdr3_aa: CASSGGTGVNEKLFF

j_call: TRBJ1-5
d_call: NA
clone_size: NA
v_call: TRBV15
cdr3_aa: CATSREPTGSQPQHF

j_call: TRBJ2-1
d_call: TRBD2
clone_size: NA
v_call: TRBV7-6
cdr3_aa: CASSRGGSSYNEQFF

j_call: TRBJ1-6
d_call: TRBD1
clone_size: NA
v_call: TRBV3-1/TRBV3-2
cdr3_aa: CASSQVGTGGIFNNSPLHF

j_call: TRBJ2-7
d_call: NA
clone_size: NA
v_call: TRBV5-1
cdr3_aa: CASSTLTRSYEQYF

j_call: TRBJ2-7
d_call: TRBD2
clone_size: NA
v_call: TRBV7-3
cdr3_aa: CASSAPGGSGSYEQYF

j_call: TRBJ2-1
d_call: NA
clone_size: NA
v_call: TRBV20-1
cdr3_aa: CSAAGWNEQFF

j_call: TRBJ1-5
d_call: NA
clone_size: NA
v_call: TRBV6-5
cdr3_aa: CASSYQQGNQPQHF

j_call: TRBJ1-1
d_call: NA
clone_size: NA
v_call: TRBV9
cdr3_aa: CASSVDGLRNTEAFF

j_call: TRBJ1-5
d_call: NA
clone_size: NA
v_call: TRBV30
cdr3_aa: CAWTRLPQHF

j_call: TRBJ2-5
d_call: NA
clone_size: NA
v_call: TRBV7-9
cdr3_aa: CASSLGALRLGTQYF

j_call: TRBJ2-7
d_call: NA
clone_size: NA
v_call: TRBV28
cdr3_aa: CASSFSGQNYEQYF

j_call: TRBJ1-2
d_call: NA
clone_size: NA
v_call: TRBV15
cdr3_aa: CATSRDRGGQPYGYTF

j_call: TRBJ2-3
d_call: TRBD1
clone_size: NA
v_call: TRBV7-7
cdr3_aa: CASSRGGQALGDTQYF

j_call: TRBJ2-2
d_call: NA
clone_size: once
v_call: TRBV7-2
cdr3_aa: CASSLVFDTGELFF

j_call: TRBJ1-4
d_call: NA
clone_size: NA
v_call: TRBV19
cdr3_aa: CASRDRSDEKLFF

j_call: TRBJ2-2
d_call: TRBD1
clone_size: NA
v_call: TRBV11-3
cdr3_aa: CASSQGQWSGELFF

j_call: TRBJ2-1
d_call: TRBD2
clone_size: NA
v_call: TRBV6-5
cdr3_aa: CASKTSGTDALGQFF

j_call: TRBJ2-7
d_call: NA
clone_size: NA
v_call: TRBV2
cdr3_aa: CASSARTGTYEQYF

j_call: TRBJ2-7
d_call: TRBD2
clone_size: NA
v_call: TRBV5-1
cdr3_aa: CASSPGLAGGTYEQYF

j_call: TRBJ2-1
d_call: NA
clone_size: NA
v_call: TRBV5-4
cdr3_aa: CASSLEDSSYNEQFF

j_call: TRBJ1-2
d_call: TRBD1
clone_size: NA
v_call: TRBV3-1/TRBV3-2
cdr3_aa: CASSPVQGTGGGYTF

j_call: TRBJ2-2
d_call: TRBD2
clone_size: NA
v_call: TRBV14
cdr3_aa: CASRPTSGSMAGELFF

j_call: TRBJ2-7
d_call: NA
clone_size: NA
v_call: TRBV2
cdr3_aa: CASSGPSVNEQYF

j_call: TRBJ2-3
d_call: TRBD2
clone_size: NA
v_call: TRBV30
cdr3_aa: CANERDLTDTQYF

j_call: TRBJ2-2
d_call: TRBD1
clone_size: NA
v_call: TRBV27
cdr3_aa: CASTTFRGLAGELFF

j_call: TRBJ2-7
d_call: TRBD1
clone_size: NA
v_call: TRBV11-3
cdr3_aa: CASSLGTASDQYF

j_call: TRBJ1-5
d_call: NA
clone_size: NA
v_call: TRBV19
cdr3_aa: CASSIDQVDTLRGQPQHF

j_call: TRBJ2-2
d_call: TRBD2
clone_size: few
v_call: TRBV19
cdr3_aa: CASSQGLAGPGELFF

j_call: TRBJ1-1
d_call: TRBD1
clone_size: NA
v_call: TRBV28
cdr3_aa: CASTLGQGWNTEAFF

j_call: TRBJ2-5
d_call: NA
clone_size: NA
v_call: TRBV24-1
cdr3_aa: CATSDFFGQGGGETQYF

j_call: TRBJ2-7
d_call: TRBD2
clone_size: NA
v_call: TRBV6-9
cdr3_aa: CASSYLRRGGPPYEQYF